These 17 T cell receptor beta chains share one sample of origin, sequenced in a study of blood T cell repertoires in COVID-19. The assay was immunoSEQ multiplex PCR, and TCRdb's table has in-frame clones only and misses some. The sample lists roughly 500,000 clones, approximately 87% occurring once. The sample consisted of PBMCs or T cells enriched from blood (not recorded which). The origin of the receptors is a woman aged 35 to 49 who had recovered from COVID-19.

Written as DNA, the CDR3 is TGTGCCACCAGCAGAGCCGGGACAGGGGACACTGAAGCTTTCTTT. Amino acids: CATSRAGTGDTEAFF. The genes are TRBV15 and TRBJ1-1; 10 bases fit TRBD1. Trimming at V came to 1 base and at J to 3 bases, leaving 2 bases not matched to a gene. The CDR3 runs 15 residues. CDR1 and CDR2 from the germline V gene are LNHNV and YYDKDF (reference sequence).

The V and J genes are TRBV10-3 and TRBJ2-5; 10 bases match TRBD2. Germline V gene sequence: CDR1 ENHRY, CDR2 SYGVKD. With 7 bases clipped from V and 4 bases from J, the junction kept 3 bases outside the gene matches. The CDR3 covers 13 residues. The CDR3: CAINRLAGETQYF. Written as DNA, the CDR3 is TGTGCCATCAATAGACTAGCGGGAGAGACCCAGTACTTC.

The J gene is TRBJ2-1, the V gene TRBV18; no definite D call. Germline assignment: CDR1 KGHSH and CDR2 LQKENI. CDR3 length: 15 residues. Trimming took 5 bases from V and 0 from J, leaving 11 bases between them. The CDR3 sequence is CASSAIVSSYNEQFF. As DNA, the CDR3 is TGTGCCAGCTCAGCAATAGTTAGCTCCTACAATGAGCAGTTCTTC.

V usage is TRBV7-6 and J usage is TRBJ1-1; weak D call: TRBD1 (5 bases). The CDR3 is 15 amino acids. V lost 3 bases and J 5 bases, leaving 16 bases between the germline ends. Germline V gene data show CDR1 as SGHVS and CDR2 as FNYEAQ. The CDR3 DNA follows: TGTGCCAGCAGCTTCAGCGGGACCGATAGAACTGAAGCTTTCTTT. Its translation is CASSFSGTDRTEAFF. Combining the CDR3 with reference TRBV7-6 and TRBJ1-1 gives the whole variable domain GAGVSQSPRYKVTKRGQDVALRCDPISGHVSLYWYRQALGQGPEFLTYFNYEAQQDKSGLPNDRFSAERPEGSISTLTIQRTEQRDSAMYRCASSFSGTDRTEAFFGQGTRLTVV.

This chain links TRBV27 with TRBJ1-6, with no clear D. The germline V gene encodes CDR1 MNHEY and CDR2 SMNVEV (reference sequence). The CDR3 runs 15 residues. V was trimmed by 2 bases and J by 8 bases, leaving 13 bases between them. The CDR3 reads CASSLKGGGDSPLHF. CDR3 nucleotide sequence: TGTGCCAGCAGTTTAAAGGGAGGAGGAGATTCACCCCTCCACTTT.

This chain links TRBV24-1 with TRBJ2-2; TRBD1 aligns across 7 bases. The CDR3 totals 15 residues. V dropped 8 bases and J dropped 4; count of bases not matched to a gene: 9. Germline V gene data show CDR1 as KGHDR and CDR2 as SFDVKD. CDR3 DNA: TGTGCCACCACCACTGACAGGGCTGGCACCGGGGAGCTGTTTTTT. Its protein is CATTTDRAGTGELFF.

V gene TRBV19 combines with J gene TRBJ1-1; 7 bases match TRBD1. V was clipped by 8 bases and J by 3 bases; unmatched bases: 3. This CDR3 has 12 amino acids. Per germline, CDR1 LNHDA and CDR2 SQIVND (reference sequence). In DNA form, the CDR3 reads TGTGCCAGTTTGACAGGGTACACTGAAGCTTTCTTT. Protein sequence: CASLTGYTEAFF. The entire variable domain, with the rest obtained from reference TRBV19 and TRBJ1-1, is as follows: DGGITQSPKYLFRKEGQNVTLSCEQNLNHDAMYWYRQDPGQGLRLIYYSQIVNDFQKGDIAEGYSVSREKKESFPLTVTSAQKNPTAFYLCASLTGYTEAFFGQGTRLTVV.

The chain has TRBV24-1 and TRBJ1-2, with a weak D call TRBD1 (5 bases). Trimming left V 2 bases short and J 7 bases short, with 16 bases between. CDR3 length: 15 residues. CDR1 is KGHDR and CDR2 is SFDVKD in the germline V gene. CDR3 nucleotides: TGTGCCACCAGTGATTCCCGTACCCCAGGGATTGGCTACACCTTC. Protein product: CATSDSRTPGIGYTF.

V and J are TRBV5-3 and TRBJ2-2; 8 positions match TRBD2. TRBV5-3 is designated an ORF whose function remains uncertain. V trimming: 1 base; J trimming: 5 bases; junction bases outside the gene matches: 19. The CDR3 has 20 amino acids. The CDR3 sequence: CARSLSSAPGTSDETGELFF. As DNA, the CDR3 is TGTGCCAGAAGCTTGTCTTCGGCCCCCGGGACTAGTGATGAGACCGGGGAGCTGTTTTTT.

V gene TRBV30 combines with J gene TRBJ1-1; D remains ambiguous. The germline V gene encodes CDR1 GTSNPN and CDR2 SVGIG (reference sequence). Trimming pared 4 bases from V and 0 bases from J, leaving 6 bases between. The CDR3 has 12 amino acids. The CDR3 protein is CAWNTVNTEAFF. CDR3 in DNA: TGTGCCTGGAACACAGTGAACACTGAAGCTTTCTTT.

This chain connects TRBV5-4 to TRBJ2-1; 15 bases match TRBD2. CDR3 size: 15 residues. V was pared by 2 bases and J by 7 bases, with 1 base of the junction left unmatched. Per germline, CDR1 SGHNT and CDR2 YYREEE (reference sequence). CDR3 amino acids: CASSFGLAGGNEQFF. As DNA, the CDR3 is TGTGCCAGCAGCTTCGGACTAGCGGGAGGGAATGAGCAGTTCTTC.

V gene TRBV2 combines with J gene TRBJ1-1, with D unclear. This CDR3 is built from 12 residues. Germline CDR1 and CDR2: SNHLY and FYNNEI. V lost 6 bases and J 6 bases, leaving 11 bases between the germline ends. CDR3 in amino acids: CASRGLIAEAFF. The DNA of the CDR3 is TGTGCCAGCAGGGGCCTGATCGCTGAAGCTTTCTTT.

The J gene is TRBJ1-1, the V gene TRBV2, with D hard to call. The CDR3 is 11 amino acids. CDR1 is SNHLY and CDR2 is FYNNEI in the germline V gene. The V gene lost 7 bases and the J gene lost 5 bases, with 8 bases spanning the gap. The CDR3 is CASTRVTEAFF. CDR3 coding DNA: TGTGCCAGCACCCGTGTTACTGAAGCTTTCTTT.

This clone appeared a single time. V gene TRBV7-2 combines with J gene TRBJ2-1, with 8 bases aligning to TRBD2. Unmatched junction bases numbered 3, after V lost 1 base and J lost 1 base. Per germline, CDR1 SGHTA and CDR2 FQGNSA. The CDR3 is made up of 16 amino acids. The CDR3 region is CASSLGVAGSYNEQFF. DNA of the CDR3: TGTGCCAGCAGCTTAGGGGTAGCGGGGTCCTACAATGAGCAGTTCTTC.

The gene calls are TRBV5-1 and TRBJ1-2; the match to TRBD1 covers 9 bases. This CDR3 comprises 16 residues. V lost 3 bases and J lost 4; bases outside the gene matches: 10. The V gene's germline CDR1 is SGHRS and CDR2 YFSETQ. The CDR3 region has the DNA TGCGCCAGCAGCTCACTATCACAGGGGGCTACCTATGGCTACACCTTC. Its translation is CASSSLSQGATYGYTF.

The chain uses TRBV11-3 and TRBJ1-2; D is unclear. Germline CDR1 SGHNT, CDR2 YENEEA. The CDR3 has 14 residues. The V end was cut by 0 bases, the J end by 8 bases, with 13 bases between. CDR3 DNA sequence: TGTGCCAGCAGCTTAGATGCCGGGAGAGGGGGCTACACCTTC. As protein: CASSLDAGRGGYTF.

Here the CDR3 reads CASSRRAEGNEKLFF. The CDR3 DNA reads as TGTGCCAGCAGCCGTCGGGCGGAGGGGAATGAAAAACTGTTTTTT. This chain joins TRBV5-4 and TRBJ1-4; perhaps TRBD1 as D (5 bases). The CDR3 consists of 15 residues. Germline CDR1 reads SGHNT; CDR2 reads YYREEE (reference sequence). V lost 4 bases and J 5 bases, leaving 15 bases between the germline ends. Complete variable domain (other parts from reference TRBV5-4 and TRBJ1-4): ETGVTQSPTHLIKTRGQQVTLRCSSQSGHNTVSWYQQALGQGPQFIFQYYREEENGRGNFPPRFSGLQFPNYSSELNVNALELDDSALYLCASSRRAEGNEKLFFGSGTQLSVL.